The present entry profiles one T cell receptor (beta chain) with its context. The sample is drawn from a study of blood T cell repertoires in COVID-19. Overall study context: There were acute and convalescent COVID-19 samples, and they came from the United States, Italy and Spain. Sources were T cells, B-cell-depleted T cells, or PBMCs; the material itself was cDNA or gDNA.

The CDR3 runs 15 residues. The germline CDR1 and CDR2 sequences are SGHDT and YYEEEE. Deletions cut 4 bases from V and 2 bases from J, with 13 bases between. In the original analysis: From reference gene primer amplification, estimates of nucleated cell counts were derived. Clones were read by immunoSEQ multiplex PCR, and TCRdb kept only the in-frame ones, dropping some. V and J calls and clone size come straight from that table; D and trimming were deduced from the DNA. The sample yields tens of thousands of clones, about four fifths seen once. The sequenced material came from peripheral blood. The clonotype comes from a man over 45 with COVID-19, enrolled during active disease. V and J are TRBV5-6 and TRBJ1-5; TRBD1 might be the D (5 bases). The CDR3 nucleotides are TGTGCCAGCAGCGGCGGGGGGGGTGGCAATCAGCCCCAGCATTTT. Its translation is CASSGGGGGNQPQHF.